This TCR beta chain was obtained from a study of a mutant IDH1 vaccine in newly diagnosed glioma. Turning to the study itself: In some groups vaccination began 4-6 weeks post-radiotherapy; others received it with temozolomide. Patients' prior therapy spanned radiotherapy, temozolomide, or both; most underwent both.

The time point was: week 23, last vaccination. With topical imiquimod, each dose of the vaccine consisted of 300 ug of mutant IDH1 20-mer peptide. Donor tumors were new WHO grade 3 or 4 IDH1-mutant, ATRX-lost astrocytomas. The ends were cut back, 4 bases at V and 7 bases at J, with 22 bases in the middle. Germline V gives CDR1 SGHDN, CDR2 FVKESK. The CDR3 contains 16 residues. This clone was counted a few times. Its antigen remains unknown. This table comes from immunoSEQ multiplex PCR, and its TCRdb copy is limited to in-frame clones, with some not included. The data hold about 30,000 clones, with around 80% observed a single time.

The sequence was obtained from a woman aged 18-29 years with glioma. The chain employs TRBV14 and TRBJ1-2, with a possible D match to TRBD1 (5 bases). Material: PBMCs, obtained from a glioma patient whose treatment included an IDH1 peptide vaccine. The CDR3 bases are TGTGCCAGCAGCCCCGGGACGGCCAGTTTCACTGGTGGCTACACCTTC. Translation gives CASSPGTASFTGGYTF.